These 11 T cell receptor beta chains originate from one sample sequenced in a study of T cell responses to AZD1222 COVID-19 vaccine. Libraries were prepared by immunoSEQ multiplex PCR; TCRdb keeps only in-frame clonotypes and omits some of them. The profile covers approximately 140,000 clones, with around 89% appearing a single time and approximately 5.1% taken by the ten largest. The sequencing used peripheral blood, collected on day 0 of AZD1222 vaccination. Source of these receptors: an adult in good health.

J is TRBJ2-3 and V is TRBV9; 7 bases fit TRBD2. After removal of 0 bases from V and 6 bases from J, the junction contained 7 bases not matched to a gene. The CDR3 extends over 15 amino acids. CDR1 and CDR2 from the germline V gene are SGDLS and YYNGEE. CDR3: CASSVESLAADTQYF. In DNA form, the CDR3 reads TGTGCCAGCAGCGTAGAATCTCTAGCGGCGGATACGCAGTATTTT.

The DNA of the CDR3 is TGTGCCAGCAGCCCCTTGCAGGGAAGAAATGGCTACACCTTC. Translating it yields CASSPLQGRNGYTF. The chain carries TRBV7-2 and TRBJ1-2, with D maybe TRBD1 (5 bases). V lost 5 bases, J lost 6 bases, and 16 bases lay in between. Germline V gene lookup returns CDR1 SGHTA and CDR2 FQGNSA. This CDR3 is 14 amino acids long.

The chain uses TRBV18 and TRBJ2-1; 7 nucleotides line up with TRBD2. The CDR3 totals 15 residues. CDR1 is KGHSH and CDR2 is LQKENI in the germline V gene. V lost 5 bases, J lost 1 base, and 5 bases stayed unmatched. DNA for the CDR3: TGTGCCAGCTCAGAGCGGGACCTTTCCTACAATGAGCAGTTCTTC. Protein product: CASSERDLSYNEQFF.

V usage is TRBV21-1 and J usage is TRBJ2-1; TRBD2, the table's D call, lacks a check against the DNA. TRBV21-1 is noted as a pseudogene. This CDR3 is 18 amino acids long. The CDR3 DNA is TGTGCCAGCAGCAAAGTCTGCGGGACTAGCGGGGCCCCCAATGAGCAGTTCTTC. Residues: CASSKVCGTSGAPNEQFF.

The V call is TRBV28, the J call TRBJ1-3, with D hard to call. The CDR3 is 16 amino acids. The germline CDR1 and CDR2 sequences are MDHEN and SYDVKM. V was pared by 3 bases and J by 4 bases, with 16 bases between. The CDR3 sequence: CASSFLATIRGNTIYF. CDR3 sequence (DNA): TGTGCCAGCAGTTTCCTGGCGACCATCAGAGGAAACACCATATATTTT.

The rearrangement uses TRBV4-1 and TRBJ2-1; 7 bases line up with TRBD2. CDR3 size: 15 residues. Per germline, CDR1 MGHRA and CDR2 YSYEKL. V lost 2 bases and J lost 4; bases outside the gene matches: 5. The CDR3 nucleotides read TGCGCCAGCAGCCAACTAGCGGAAGGGTACAATGAGCAGTTCTTC. Amino acid sequence: CASSQLAEGYNEQFF.

The CDR3: CASSYRTDYGYTF. The CDR3 coding sequence is TGCGCCAGCAGCTACCGGACAGATTATGGCTACACCTTC. V gene TRBV5-1 combines with J gene TRBJ1-2; tentatively, D is TRBD1 (6 bases). CDR1 SGHRS and CDR2 YFSETQ come from the germline V gene. Between the trimmed V and J ends, which lost 3 bases and 5 bases, there was a span of 11 bases. The CDR3 spans 13 residues.

This chain joins TRBV11-2 and TRBJ1-5, with D hard to call. The CDR3 length is 13 residues. The V gene lost 5 bases and the J gene lost 1 base, with 6 bases spanning the gap. In germline, CDR1 is SGHAT, CDR2 FQNNGV. In nucleotides, the CDR3 is TGTGCCAGCAGCCCCCAGAGCAATCAGCCCCAGCATTTT. It yields the protein CASSPQSNQPQHF. The full variable domain, with the rest looked up from reference TRBV11-2 and TRBJ1-5, is EAGVAQSPRYKIIEKRQSVAFWCNPISGHATLYWYQQILGQGPKLLIQFQNNGVVDDSQLPKDRFSAERLKGVDSTLKIQPAKLEDSAVYLCASSPQSNQPQHFGDGTRLSIL.

This chain uses TRBV6-5 with TRBJ1-2, with TRBD1 matching over 7 bases. Trimming at V came to 0 bases and at J to 7 bases, leaving 11 bases not matched to a gene. The CDR3 totals 16 residues. The germline V gene encodes CDR1 MNHEY and CDR2 SVGAGI. CDR3 sequence (DNA): TGTGCCAGCAGTTACTCGACAGGGTCGGTGGTGGGTGGCTACACCTTC. Its translation: CASSYSTGSVVGGYTF.

The chain has TRBV28 and TRBJ1-1; perhaps TRBD1 as D (6 bases). This CDR3 comprises 15 residues. The V and J ends lost 2 bases and 7 bases respectively, with 17 bases between them. Germline-derived CDR1 and CDR2 are MDHEN and SYDVKM. The CDR3 reads CASSLRTAFPREAFF. DNA of the CDR3: TGTGCCAGCAGTTTAAGGACAGCCTTCCCCCGTGAAGCTTTCTTT.

The CDR3 here is CASSFGQGINSPLHF. The CDR3 DNA is TGTGCCAGCAGCTTCGGACAGGGGATTAATTCACCCCTCCACTTT. The J gene is TRBJ1-6, the V gene TRBV3-1 (or the pseudogene TRBV3-2), with TRBD1 matching over 9 bases. The ends lost 5 bases at V and 6 bases at J; junction bases unmatched: 5. Germline V lookup: CDR1 LGHDT, CDR2 YNNKEL (reference sequence). The CDR3 runs 15 residues.